The rows below give T cell receptor beta chains drawn from one sample of a study of CD8+ T cells in alopecia areata. Profiling relied on immunoSEQ multiplex PCR, and the TCRdb table lists in-frame clones only, not all of them. This sample has over 250,000 clones, with around 64% found just once. This specimen was CD4+ T cells sorted from blood, taken around week 53, from a patient treated with tofacitinib. The source is a human donor with alopecia areata. CDR3s include the opening cysteine and the closing phenylalanine or tryptophan. D genes are given only for firm matches.

cdr3_length: 11; j_call: TRBJ2-3; d_call: NA; v_call: TRBV20-1; cdr3_nt: TGCAGTGCCCCGAGGGGAGATACGCAGTATTTT; cdr3_aa: CSAPRGDTQYF
cdr3_length: 15; j_call: TRBJ1-1; d_call: TRBD1; v_call: TRBV27; cdr3_nt: TGTGCCAGCAATTGGGACAGAAGGGGGGACACTGAAGCTTTCTTT; cdr3_aa: CASNWDRRGDTEAFF
cdr3_length: 14; j_call: TRBJ1-2; d_call: NA; v_call: TRBV5-6; cdr3_nt: TGTGCCAGCAGTTCACAGGGTTTGGACTATGGCTACACCTTC; cdr3_aa: CASSSQGLDYGYTF
cdr3_length: 13; j_call: TRBJ1-1; d_call: NA; v_call: TRBV30; cdr3_nt: TGTGCCTGGAGTCAACAGACGAACACTGAAGCTTTCTTT; cdr3_aa: CAWSQQTNTEAFF
cdr3_length: 15; j_call: TRBJ1-1; d_call: TRBD1; v_call: TRBV6-1; cdr3_nt: TGTGCCAGCAGGACGTTAGGGACAGGGGGCACTGAAGCTTTCTTT; cdr3_aa: CASRTLGTGGTEAFF
cdr3_length: 12; j_call: TRBJ2-7; d_call: NA; v_call: TRBV30; cdr3_nt: TGTGCCTGGAGTCCGTACGCCTACGAGCAGTACTTC; cdr3_aa: CAWSPYAYEQYF
cdr3_length: 13; j_call: TRBJ2-1; d_call: TRBD2; v_call: TRBV29-1; cdr3_nt: TGCAGCGTTGTTCCCCTAGCGGGCGGGGAGCAGTTCTTC; cdr3_aa: CSVVPLAGGEQFF
cdr3_length: 14; j_call: TRBJ1-2; d_call: NA; v_call: TRBV6-6; cdr3_nt: TGTGCCAGCACCCGGGATGTTGGGGCCCGGGGCTACACCTTC; cdr3_aa: CASTRDVGARGYTF
cdr3_length: 15; j_call: TRBJ1-4; d_call: NA; v_call: TRBV4-1; cdr3_nt: TGCGCCAGCAGCAGAACGGACAGAGATAATGAAAAACTGTTTTTT; cdr3_aa: CASSRTDRDNEKLFF
cdr3_length: 14; j_call: TRBJ1-1; d_call: NA; v_call: TRBV2; cdr3_nt: TGTGCCAGCAGGTTTAGTCAGGGAAACACTGAAGCTTTCTTT; cdr3_aa: CASRFSQGNTEAFF